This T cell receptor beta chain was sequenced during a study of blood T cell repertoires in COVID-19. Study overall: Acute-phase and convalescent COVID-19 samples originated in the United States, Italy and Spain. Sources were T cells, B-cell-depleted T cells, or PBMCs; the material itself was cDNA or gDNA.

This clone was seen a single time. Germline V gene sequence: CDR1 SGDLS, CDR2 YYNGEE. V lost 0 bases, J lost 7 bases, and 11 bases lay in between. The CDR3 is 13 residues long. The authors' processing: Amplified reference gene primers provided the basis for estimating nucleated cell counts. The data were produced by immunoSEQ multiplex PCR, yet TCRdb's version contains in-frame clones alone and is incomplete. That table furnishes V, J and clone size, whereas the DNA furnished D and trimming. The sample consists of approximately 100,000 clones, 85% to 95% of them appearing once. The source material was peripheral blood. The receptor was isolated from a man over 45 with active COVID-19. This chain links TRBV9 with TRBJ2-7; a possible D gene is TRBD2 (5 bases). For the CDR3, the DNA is TGTGCCAGCAGCGTAGCGGGATTAGGGGAGCAGTACTTC. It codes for CASSVAGLGEQYF.